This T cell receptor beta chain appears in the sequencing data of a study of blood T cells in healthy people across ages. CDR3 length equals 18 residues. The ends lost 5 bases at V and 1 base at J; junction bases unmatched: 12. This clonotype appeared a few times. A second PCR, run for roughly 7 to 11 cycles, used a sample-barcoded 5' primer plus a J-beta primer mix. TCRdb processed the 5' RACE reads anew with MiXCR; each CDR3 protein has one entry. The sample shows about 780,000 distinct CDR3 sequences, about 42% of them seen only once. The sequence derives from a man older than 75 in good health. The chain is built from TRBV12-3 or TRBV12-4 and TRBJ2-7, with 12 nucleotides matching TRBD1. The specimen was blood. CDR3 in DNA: TGTGCCAGCAGTCTGGGACAGGGGGCTCGGTCGATGTCCTACGAGCAGTACTTC. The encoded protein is CASSLGQGARSMSYEQYF.